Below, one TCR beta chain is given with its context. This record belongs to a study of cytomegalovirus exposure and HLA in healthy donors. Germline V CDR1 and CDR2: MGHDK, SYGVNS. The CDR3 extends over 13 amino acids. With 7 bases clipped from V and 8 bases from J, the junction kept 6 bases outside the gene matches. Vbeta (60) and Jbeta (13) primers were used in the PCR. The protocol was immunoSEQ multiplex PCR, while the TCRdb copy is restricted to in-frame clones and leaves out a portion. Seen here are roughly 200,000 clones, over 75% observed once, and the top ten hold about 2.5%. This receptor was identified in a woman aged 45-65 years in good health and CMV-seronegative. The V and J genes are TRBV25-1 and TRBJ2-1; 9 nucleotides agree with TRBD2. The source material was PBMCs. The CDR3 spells CASMGTSIHEQFF. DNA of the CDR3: TGTGCCAGCATGGGGACTAGCATCCATGAGCAGTTCTTC.